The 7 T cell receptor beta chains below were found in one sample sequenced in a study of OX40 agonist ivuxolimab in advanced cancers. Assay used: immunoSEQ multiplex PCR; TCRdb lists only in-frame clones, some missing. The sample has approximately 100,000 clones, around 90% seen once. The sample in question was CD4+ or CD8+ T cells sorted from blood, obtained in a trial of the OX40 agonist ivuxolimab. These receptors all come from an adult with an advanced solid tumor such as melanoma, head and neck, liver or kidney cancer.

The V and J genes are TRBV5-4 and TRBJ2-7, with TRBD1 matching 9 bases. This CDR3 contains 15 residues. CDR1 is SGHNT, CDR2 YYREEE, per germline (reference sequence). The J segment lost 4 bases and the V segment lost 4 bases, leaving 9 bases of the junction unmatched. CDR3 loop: CASSLRDREAYEQYF. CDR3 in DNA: TGTGCCAGCAGCCTCCGGGACAGGGAGGCGTACGAGCAGTACTTC.

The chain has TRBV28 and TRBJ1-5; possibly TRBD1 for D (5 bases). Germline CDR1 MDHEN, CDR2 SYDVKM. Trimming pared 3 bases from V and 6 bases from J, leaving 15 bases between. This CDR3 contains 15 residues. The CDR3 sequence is CASSLLTQGSQPQHF. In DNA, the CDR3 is TGTGCCAGCAGTTTGTTGACCCAGGGAAGTCAGCCCCAGCATTTT.

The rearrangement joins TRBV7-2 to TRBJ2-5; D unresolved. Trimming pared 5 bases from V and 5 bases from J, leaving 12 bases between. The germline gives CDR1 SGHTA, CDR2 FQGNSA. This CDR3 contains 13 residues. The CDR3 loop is CASSERLGETQYF. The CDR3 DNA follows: TGTGCCAGCAGCGAACGACTTGGGGAGACCCAGTACTTC.

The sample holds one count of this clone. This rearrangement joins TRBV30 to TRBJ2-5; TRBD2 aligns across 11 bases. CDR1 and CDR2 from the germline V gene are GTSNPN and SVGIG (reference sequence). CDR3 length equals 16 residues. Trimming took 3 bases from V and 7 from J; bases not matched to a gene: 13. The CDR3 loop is CAWSQTRLAGGGTQYF. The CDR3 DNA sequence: TGTGCCTGGAGCCAAACCAGGCTAGCGGGGGGTGGGACCCAGTACTTC.

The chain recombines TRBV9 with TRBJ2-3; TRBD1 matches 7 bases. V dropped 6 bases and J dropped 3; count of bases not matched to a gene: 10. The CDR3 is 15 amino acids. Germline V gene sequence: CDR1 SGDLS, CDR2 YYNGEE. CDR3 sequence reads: CASTGSDRVTDTQYF. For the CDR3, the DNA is TGTGCCAGCACGGGGAGTGACAGGGTAACAGATACGCAGTATTTT.

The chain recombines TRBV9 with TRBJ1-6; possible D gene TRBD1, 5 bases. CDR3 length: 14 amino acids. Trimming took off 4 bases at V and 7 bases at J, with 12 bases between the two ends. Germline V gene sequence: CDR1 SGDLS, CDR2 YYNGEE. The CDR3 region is CASSIDSPNSPLHF. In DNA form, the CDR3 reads TGTGCCAGCAGCATTGACAGTCCCAATTCACCCCTCCACTTT.

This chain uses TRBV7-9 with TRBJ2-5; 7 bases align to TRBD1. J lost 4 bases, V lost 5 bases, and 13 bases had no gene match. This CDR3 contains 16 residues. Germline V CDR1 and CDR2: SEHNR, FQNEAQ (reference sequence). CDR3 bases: TGTGCCAGCAGCGAACGCCCCGGGACAGTCGGAGAGACCCAGTACTTC. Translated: CASSERPGTVGETQYF.